Each of the 11 T cell receptor beta chains below was sequenced from the same sample in a study of blood T cell repertoires in COVID-19. Profiled with immunoSEQ multiplex PCR; TCRdb holds only in-frame clones, not every one. The table has around 61,000 clones, over 75% seen once. Input material: peripheral blood. The receptors here all came from a man aged 50 to 60 with active COVID-19.

The V and J genes are TRBV4-1 and TRBJ2-7, with 7 bases identical to TRBD1. Germline V lookup: CDR1 MGHRA, CDR2 YSYEKL. This CDR3 has 15 amino acids. Trimming took 4 bases from V and 2 from J; bases not matched to a gene: 8. In DNA, the CDR3 is TGCGCCAGCAGCCTTACAGGGGTCTCGACCTACGAGCAGTACTTC. Residues: CASSLTGVSTYEQYF.

This chain connects TRBV27 to TRBJ2-5; 8 bases are shared with TRBD1. Looked up from germline, CDR1 is MNHEY and CDR2 is SMNVEV (reference sequence). The CDR3 sequence is 15 residues long. Trimming cost V 6 bases and J 4 bases; bases outside gene matches: 10. DNA of the CDR3: TGTGCCAGCAGCCTATCCAGGGGGCGGGGAGAGACCCAGTACTTC. Amino acid sequence: CASSLSRGRGETQYF.

The chain has TRBV6-5 and TRBJ1-1; D is unclear. Trimming took 0 bases from V and 2 from J, leaving 10 bases between them. CDR1 and CDR2 (germline): MNHEY, SVGAGI. The CDR3 is 15 amino acids. DNA for the CDR3: TGTGCCAGCAGTTACTCATCTGGGCAAAACACTGAAGCTTTCTTT. This codes for CASSYSSGQNTEAFF.

The rearrangement uses TRBV2 and TRBJ1-6; TRBD1 agrees at 7 bases. J gave up 6 bases and V 6 bases, and 5 bases lay outside the gene matches. The CDR3 runs to 14 residues. Germline-derived CDR1 and CDR2 are SNHLY and FYNNEI. CDR3 in DNA: TGTGCCAGCAGCCTGGGACAGCCTAATTCACCCCTCCACTTT. Its translation: CASSLGQPNSPLHF.

J is TRBJ2-3 and V is TRBV6-6; D remains unclear. The ends were cut back, 3 bases at V and 6 bases at J, with 7 bases in the middle. In germline, CDR1 is MNHNY, CDR2 SVGAGI (reference sequence). This CDR3 spans 12 amino acids. This CDR3 is CASSYGLDTQYF. The CDR3, as DNA: TGTGCCAGCAGTTATGGCCTGGATACGCAGTATTTT.

The chain links TRBV7-2 to TRBJ1-1, with 8 bases fitting TRBD1. The germline V gene encodes CDR1 SGHTA and CDR2 FQGNSA. CDR3 length equals 14 residues. V was pared by 5 bases and J by 4 bases, with 6 bases of the junction left unmatched. The CDR3 nucleotides are TGTGCCAGCAGCAATACAGGGGGTGGCACTGAAGCTTTCTTT. Translated, it gives CASSNTGGGTEAFF.

The chain joins TRBV29-1 to TRBJ2-1, with D perhaps matching TRBD2 (6 bases). Germline CDR1 and CDR2: SQVTM and ANQGSEA. V was cut by 0 bases and J by 14 bases, with 17 bases left in between. The CDR3 has 13 residues. The CDR3 sequence: CSVEDSGTRSKFF. The CDR3 DNA sequence: TGCAGCGTTGAAGATTCGGGGACTCGGAGCAAGTTCTTC.

This sequence joins TRBV7-2 and TRBJ2-5, with D tentatively TRBD2 (5 bases). Germline lookup yields CDR1 SGHTA and CDR2 FQGNSA. Trimming took off 1 base at V and 5 bases at J, with 8 bases between the two ends. The CDR3 loop spans 13 amino acids. CDR3 DNA sequence: TGTGCCAGCAGCTTAGGTAGCGTGGAGACCCAGTACTTC. Amino acids: CASSLGSVETQYF.

The V gene is TRBV19, the J gene TRBJ2-6; TRBD2 is a possible D gene (6 bases). Germline V CDR1 and CDR2: LNHDA, SQIVND (reference sequence). V was clipped by 3 bases and J by 1 base, with 13 bases between them. The CDR3 is 17 amino acids. The CDR3 sequence: CASSMRREPSGANVLTF. CDR3 DNA: TGTGCCAGTAGTATGAGGAGGGAGCCTTCTGGGGCCAACGTCCTGACTTTC.

In its sample, this clone was seen a few times. J is TRBJ2-7 and V is TRBV19; D remains unclear. The length of the CDR3 is 14 residues. Germline V CDR1 and CDR2: LNHDA, SQIVND (reference sequence). The V end lost 6 bases, the J end lost 0 bases, and 12 bases lay between the germline ends. For the CDR3, the DNA is TGTGCCAGTAGCCCCAGTGTAATCTCCTACGAGCAGTACTTC. This translates into CASSPSVISYEQYF.

The chain uses TRBV27 and TRBJ2-1, with TRBD1 matching over 10 bases. The junction had 5 bases not matched to a gene; V was cut back by 4 bases and J by 5 bases. The CDR3 consists of 15 residues. The germline V gene encodes CDR1 MNHEY and CDR2 SMNVEV (reference sequence). The CDR3 DNA follows: TGTGCCAGCAGTTCCCTCGGGACAGGGGACAATGAGCAGTTCTTC. Translating it yields CASSSLGTGDNEQFF.